These 17 T cell receptor beta chains were all obtained from the same sample, sequenced in a study of blood T cell repertoires in COVID-19. Clones were sequenced by immunoSEQ multiplex PCR, and TCRdb holds only the in-frame ones, with some missing. Of 250,000 to 350,000 clones in the sample, around 83% were seen once. The source material was peripheral blood. The receptors were sampled from a woman between 50 and 59 years old with acute or convalescent COVID-19.

This chain connects TRBV5-4 to TRBJ2-1; TRBD2 matches at 9 bases. CDR3 size: 15 residues. Germline-derived CDR1 and CDR2 are SGHNT and YYREEE (reference sequence). V lost 4 bases and J lost 5; bases outside the gene matches: 7. The CDR3 coding sequence is TGTGCCAGCAGCAGTGGGACTAGCTTTAACAATGAGCAGTTCTTC. Its translation is CASSSGTSFNNEQFF.

In nucleotides, the CDR3 is TGTGCCAGCAGCCTGAGCACAGATACGCAGTATTTT. Protein: CASSLSTDTQYF. This chain connects TRBV7-2 to TRBJ2-3, with D unresolved. Trimming shortened V by 5 bases and J by 0 bases, and 3 bases separated the two germline ends. Per the germline V gene, CDR1 is SGHTA and CDR2 is FQGNSA. The CDR3 runs 12 residues.

This clone has more than one count but fewer than ten. V usage is TRBV7-2 and J usage is TRBJ2-1; TRBD2 agrees at 9 bases. The CDR3 is made up of 15 amino acids. Germline CDR1 is SGHTA and CDR2 is FQGNSA. V lost 3 bases, J lost 7 bases, and 7 bases stayed unmatched. The CDR3 protein is CASSFGGRVTNEQFF. CDR3 sequence (DNA): TGTGCCAGCAGCTTTGGCGGGAGGGTAACAAATGAGCAGTTCTTC.

This sequence joins TRBV2 and TRBJ1-3; the D is unclear. There are 14 residues in the CDR3. Trimming shortened V by 4 bases and J by 1 base, and 8 bases separated the two germline ends. Germline V gives CDR1 SNHLY, CDR2 FYNNEI. The DNA for the CDR3 is TGTGCCAGCAGTGTGGAGATATCTGGAAACACCATATATTTT. Encoded protein: CASSVEISGNTIYF.

The gene calls are TRBV11-2 and TRBJ1-2; maybe TRBD1 (6 bases). Looked up from germline, CDR1 is SGHAT and CDR2 is FQNNGV. This CDR3 comprises 15 residues. The V end lost 5 bases, the J end lost 4 bases, and 17 bases lay between the germline ends. The CDR3 region is CASSLYGGAGYGYTF. The DNA of the CDR3 is TGTGCCAGCAGCCTTTATGGGGGGGCGGGCTATGGCTACACCTTC.

The chain has TRBV19 and TRBJ1-5; TRBD1 matches at 9 bases. The trim removed 5 bases at V and 2 bases at J, leaving 4 bases unmatched. The CDR3 consists of 15 residues. Germline V lookup: CDR1 LNHDA, CDR2 SQIVND (reference sequence). CDR3 bases: TGTGCCAGTAGTCAAACAGGGGGCGGCAATCAGCCCCAGCATTTT. It is translated as CASSQTGGGNQPQHF.

This CDR3 reads CASSLLRDQPQHF. DNA for the CDR3: TGTGCCAGCAGCTTACTCCGAGATCAGCCCCAGCATTTT. The V and J genes are TRBV7-8 and TRBJ1-5; unclear D gene. Trimming pared 2 bases from V and 5 bases from J, leaving 7 bases between. Per the germline V gene, CDR1 is SGHVS and CDR2 is FQNEAQ. CDR3 length: 13 amino acids.

V is TRBV9 and J is TRBJ1-1; no clear D. The CDR3 contains 12 residues. Germline CDR1 reads SGDLS; CDR2 reads YYNGEE. V was clipped by 7 bases and J by 6 bases, with 13 bases between them. The CDR3 DNA is TGTGCCAGCGGATCGGGTGTCGCTGAAGCTTTCTTT. Translated, it gives CASGSGVAEAFF.

The J gene is TRBJ1-1, the V gene TRBV3-1 (or the pseudogene TRBV3-2), with TRBD1 identical over 8 bases. This CDR3 contains 15 residues. The V gene's germline CDR1 is LGHDT and CDR2 YNNKEL (reference sequence). V was pared by 1 base and J by 1 base, with 2 bases of the junction left unmatched. The DNA for the CDR3 is TGTGCCAGCAGCCAAGGAGGACAGGGGAACACTGAAGCTTTCTTT. Protein sequence: CASSQGGQGNTEAFF.

The chain has TRBV5-5 and TRBJ1-5, with TRBD1 identical over 7 bases. The V gene end was trimmed by 4 bases and the J gene end by 4 bases; junction bases not matched to a gene: 8. Germline V gene lookup returns CDR1 SGHKS and CDR2 YYEKEE (reference sequence). The CDR3 contains 15 residues. As DNA, the CDR3 is TGTGCCAGCAGCATCCTCGGGACAGAAAATCAGCCCCAGCATTTT. Translation: CASSILGTENQPQHF.

This clone has just a few counts. This chain connects TRBV7-2 to TRBJ2-3, with D unclear. V dropped 5 bases and J dropped 0 bases, with 15 bases sitting between them. Germline assignment: CDR1 SGHTA and CDR2 FQGNSA. This CDR3 comprises 16 residues. CDR3 sequence: CASSLYLYSSTDTQYF. CDR3 nucleotide sequence: TGTGCCAGCAGCCTGTACCTGTACTCTAGCACAGATACGCAGTATTTT.

V gene TRBV25-1 combines with J gene TRBJ2-1; D ambiguous. The ends were cut back, 3 bases at V and 7 bases at J, with 10 bases in the middle. CDR3 length: 13 residues. Germline V lookup: CDR1 MGHDK, CDR2 SYGVNS. For the CDR3, the DNA is TGTGCCAGCAGTGATCCCTTTGTGAATGAGCAGTTCTTC. Translating gives CASSDPFVNEQFF.

The J gene is TRBJ1-1, the V gene TRBV6-1; tentatively, D is TRBD1 (5 bases). The CDR3 has 15 amino acids. V dropped 6 bases and J dropped 0 bases, with 14 bases sitting between them. Germline loops: CDR1 MNHNS, CDR2 SASEGT. CDR3 in amino acids: CASRTRGTLNTEAFF. The CDR3 nucleotides read TGTGCCAGCAGGACTCGGGGGACCCTGAACACTGAAGCTTTCTTT.

This chain links TRBV3-1 (or the pseudogene TRBV3-2) with TRBJ1-1, with 7 bases identical to TRBD1. CDR1 is LGHDT, CDR2 YNNKEL, per germline (reference sequence). This CDR3 contains 13 residues. After removal of 4 bases from V and 9 bases from J, the junction contained 8 bases not matched to a gene. CDR3 bases: TGTGCCAGCAGCCCCTCCCTACAGGGGAAAGCTTTCTTT. It encodes CASSPSLQGKAFF.

V usage is TRBV29-1 and J usage is TRBJ1-1; a possible D gene is TRBD1 (5 bases). The germline gives CDR1 SQVTM, CDR2 ANQGSEA. This CDR3 has 14 amino acids. Trimming took off 3 bases at V and 1 base at J, with 12 bases between the two ends. CDR3 in DNA: TGCAGCGTTGATTGGGGCCCGGGGAACACTGAAGCTTTCTTT. Encoded protein: CSVDWGPGNTEAFF.

This chain links TRBV27 with TRBJ1-3; D perhaps matches TRBD1 (5 bases). Germline V gene sequence: CDR1 MNHEY, CDR2 SMNVEV (reference sequence). The CDR3 covers 11 residues. Trimming shortened V by 10 bases and J by 4 bases, and 8 bases separated the two germline ends. CDR3 loop: CATHRGNTIYF. The CDR3 DNA sequence: TGTGCCACCCACAGGGGAAACACCATATATTTT.

This clone has a single count. The V gene is TRBV10-3, the J gene TRBJ1-1; TRBD1 matches at 8 bases. V shed 6 bases and J 6 bases; nucleotides not matched to a gene: 9. This CDR3 has 14 amino acids. Germline V gene sequence: CDR1 ENHRY, CDR2 SYGVKD. The CDR3 here is CAISTDRDGAEAFF. CDR3 coding DNA: TGTGCCATCAGCACGGACAGGGATGGCGCTGAAGCTTTCTTT.